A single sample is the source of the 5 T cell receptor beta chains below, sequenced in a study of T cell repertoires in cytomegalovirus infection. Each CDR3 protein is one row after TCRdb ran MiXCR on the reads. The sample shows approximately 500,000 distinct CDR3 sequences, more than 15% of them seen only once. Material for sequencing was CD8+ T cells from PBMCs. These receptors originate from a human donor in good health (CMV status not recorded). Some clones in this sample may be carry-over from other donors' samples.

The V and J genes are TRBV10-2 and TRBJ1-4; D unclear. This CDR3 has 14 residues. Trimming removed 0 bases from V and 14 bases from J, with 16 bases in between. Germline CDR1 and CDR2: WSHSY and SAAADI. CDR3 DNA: TGCGCCAGCAGTGAGTCAACCGACCACTACGGTCTGTTTTTT. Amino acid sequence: CASSESTDHYGLFF.

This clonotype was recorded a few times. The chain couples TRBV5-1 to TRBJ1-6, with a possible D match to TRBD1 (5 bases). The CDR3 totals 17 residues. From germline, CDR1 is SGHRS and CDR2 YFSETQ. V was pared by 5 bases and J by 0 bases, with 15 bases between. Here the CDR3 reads CASSLDRLSSYNSPLHF. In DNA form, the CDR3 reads TGCGCCAGCAGTCTCGACAGACTGAGCTCCTATAATTCACCCCTCCACTTT.

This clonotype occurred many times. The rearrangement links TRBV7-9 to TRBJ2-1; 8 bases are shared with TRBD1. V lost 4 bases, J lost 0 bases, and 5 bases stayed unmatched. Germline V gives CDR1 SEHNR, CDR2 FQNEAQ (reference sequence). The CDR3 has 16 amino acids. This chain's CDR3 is CASSSHGQGSYNEQFF. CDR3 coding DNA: TGTGCCAGCAGCTCCCACGGACAGGGCTCCTACAATGAGCAGTTCTTC.

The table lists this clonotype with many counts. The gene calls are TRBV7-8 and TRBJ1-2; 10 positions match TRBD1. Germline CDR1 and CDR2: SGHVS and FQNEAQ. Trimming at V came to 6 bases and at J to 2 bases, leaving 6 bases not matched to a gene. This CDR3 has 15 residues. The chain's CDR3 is CASRLTGQGNYGYTF. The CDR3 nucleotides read TGTGCCAGCAGGTTAACGGGACAGGGGAACTATGGCTACACCTTC.

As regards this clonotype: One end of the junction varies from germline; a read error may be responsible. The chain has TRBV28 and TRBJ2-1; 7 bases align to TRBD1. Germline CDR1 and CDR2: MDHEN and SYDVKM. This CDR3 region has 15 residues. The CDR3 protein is CASSGQAYYYNEQFF. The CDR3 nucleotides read TGCGCCAGCAGCGGACAGGCTTACTACTACAATGAGCAGTTCTTC.